This record looks at one T cell receptor (beta chain) sequence and its context. It may be a read error: a sequence one base away is much more abundant. The data were obtained in a study of molecular identifiers for immune sequencing clone quantification. TCRdb itself ran the PCR reads through MiXCR, one entry per CDR3 protein. The table includes 460,000 or so distinct CDR3 sequences, around 21% detected once. Germline V gene sequence: CDR1 SGHRS, CDR2 YFSETQ. This CDR3 is built from 17 residues. V gene TRBV5-1 combines with J gene TRBJ1-1, with 7 bases lining up with TRBD1. Sequenced input: naive CD8+ T cells from blood, with Jurkat cell RNA spiked in. Stated subset: FACS-sorted CD8+CD4-CCR7+CD45RA+ naive T cells. This sequence was found in a human donor in good health. Some libraries in this study had Jurkat cell RNA spiked in. The CDR3 DNA is TGCGCCAGCAGCTTGGTATGGCCGCGAACAGGACAGGCTGAAGCTCTCTTT. Translation: CASSLVWPRTGQAEALF.